The T cell receptor beta chain under discussion was sequenced for a study of somatic mutations in cytotoxic T cells in rheumatoid arthritis. Study-level background: Patients gave 30 ml EDTA peripheral blood immediately after diagnosis, prior to starting treatment.

The ends lost 8 bases at V and 2 bases at J; junction bases unmatched: 10. The germline gives CDR1 SNHLY, CDR2 FYNNEI. The CDR3 contains 17 residues. General observations from the study: Any difference in CD8+ T-cell clonality between patients who had rheumatoid arthritis and healthy controls who were age-matched was not statistically significant.

For this clone: Its antigen is still unknown.

Data came from immunoSEQ multiplex PCR; TCRdb stores just in-frame clones and leaves some out. The sample carries roughly 20,000 clones, approximately 80% recorded once. The sequenced material came from CD8+ T cells sorted from blood. The origin of this receptor is an adult with rheumatoid arthritis. The chain recombines TRBV2 with TRBJ2-1; TRBD2 aligns across 12 bases. DNA for the CDR3: TGTGCCAGCCCTTCTAGCGGGGGGGCCTCCGCCTACAATGAGCAGTTCTTC. Translation gives CASPSSGGASAYNEQFF.